One and the same sample provided the 13 T cell receptor beta chains below, sequenced in a study of blood T cell repertoires in COVID-19. TCRdb's table, derived via immunoSEQ multiplex PCR, lists solely in-frame clones and lacks some. This table holds hundreds of thousands of clones, over 70% found once. What was sequenced was peripheral blood. These TCRs come from an elderly woman with acute or convalescent COVID-19.

This chain joins TRBV29-1 and TRBJ2-2, with TRBD1 identical over 7 bases. CDR1 and CDR2 from the germline V gene are SQVTM and ANQGSEA. With V trimmed by 4 bases and J by 5 bases, 4 bases remained unmatched. CDR3 length: 13 amino acids. This CDR3 is CSVGDRTTGELFF. The CDR3 coding sequence is TGCAGCGTTGGGGACAGAACAACCGGGGAGCTGTTTTTT.

CDR3 coding DNA: TGTGCCAGCAGCCAAGGTTCGGTGCCGTACTTC. This sequence encodes CASSQGSVPYF. The chain combines TRBV3-1 (or the pseudogene TRBV3-2) with TRBJ2-5; D is ambiguous. This CDR3 spans 11 amino acids. Trimming stripped 1 base from V and 13 bases from J, with 10 bases between. Germline CDR1 reads LGHDT; CDR2 reads YNNKEL (reference sequence).

The CDR3 region has the DNA TGTGCCAGCAGCCAAGGGGTCCCAGGGGACGAGCAGTACTTC. Translation gives CASSQGVPGDEQYF. This chain uses TRBV3-1 (or the pseudogene TRBV3-2) with TRBJ2-7, with D tentatively TRBD1 (6 bases). The germline CDR1 and CDR2 sequences are LGHDT and YNNKEL (reference sequence). V shed 1 base and J shed 5 bases, with 12 bases lying between them. The CDR3 extends over 14 amino acids.

The V call is TRBV9, the J call TRBJ2-5; possible D gene TRBD2, 7 bases. The CDR3 is 15 residues long. Between the trimmed V and J ends, which lost 0 bases and 5 bases, there was a span of 14 bases. Germline-derived CDR1 and CDR2 are SGDLS and YYNGEE. CDR3 residues: CASSVVGGAGETQYF. The CDR3 coding sequence is TGTGCCAGCAGCGTAGTGGGGGGGGCTGGCGAGACCCAGTACTTC.

The rearrangement joins TRBV7-2 to TRBJ1-6; D is undetermined. The germline V and J ends were trimmed by 3 bases and 7 bases, with 16 bases remaining between them. The CDR3 extends over 16 amino acids. Germline CDR1 is SGHTA and CDR2 is FQGNSA. In DNA form, the CDR3 reads TGTGCCAGCAGCTTGTTCGAGTCAGGTCGAAATTCACCCCTCCACTTT. It translates to CASSLFESGRNSPLHF.

In its sample, this clone was seen once. Here the CDR3 DNA reads TGTGCCAGCAGTTCCTACGTGGGAGGGGGTGAAAAACTGTTTTTT. As protein: CASSSYVGGGEKLFF. The chain carries TRBV6-5 and TRBJ1-4; possibly TRBD1 for D (6 bases). Germline V gene data show CDR1 as MNHEY and CDR2 as SVGAGI. This CDR3 contains 15 residues. Trimming shortened V by 4 bases and J by 7 bases, and 16 bases separated the two germline ends.

This clone was observed at least ten times. The chain couples TRBV1 to TRBJ2-3; the table's TRBD2 call for D was not verified on the DNA. TRBV1 constitutes a pseudogene. The CDR3 length is 20 residues. The CDR3 region has the DNA TGCACCAGCAGCCAAGAGATCCCAGACTGCCTAGCGGGGGGTACAGATACGCAGTATTTT. Its protein is CTSSQEIPDCLAGGTDTQYF.

The rearrangement joins TRBV3-1 (or the pseudogene TRBV3-2) to TRBJ2-1; 7 bases fit TRBD1. With 2 bases clipped from V and 2 bases from J, the junction kept 3 bases outside the gene matches. Germline V CDR1 and CDR2: LGHDT, YNNKEL (reference sequence). The CDR3 is made up of 15 amino acids. Here the CDR3 DNA reads TGTGCCAGCAGCCAACAAGGGGGCGCCTACAATGAGCAGTTCTTC. Amino acids: CASSQQGGAYNEQFF.

The chain uses TRBV5-1 and TRBJ2-2; 7 nucleotides align to TRBD2. V shed 0 bases, J shed 7 bases, and the junction held 3 bases outside the gene matches. The CDR3 contains 14 residues. Germline CDR1 is SGHRS and CDR2 is YFSETQ. The CDR3 protein is CASSLAGGYGELFF. The CDR3, as DNA: TGCGCCAGCAGCTTGGCGGGGGGTTACGGGGAGCTGTTTTTT.

The count of this clone is one. The J gene is TRBJ2-4, the V gene TRBV5-1, with a weak D call TRBD1 (5 bases). Germline-derived CDR1 and CDR2 are SGHRS and YFSETQ. The CDR3 contains 14 residues. Trimming removed 0 bases at V and 7 bases at J, with 11 bases between. This CDR3 reads CASSLDGASNIQYF. CDR3 nucleotide sequence: TGCGCCAGCAGCTTGGATGGGGCCTCGAACATTCAGTACTTC.

This chain connects TRBV19 to TRBJ1-5; 7 bases match TRBD1. Germline V gene data show CDR1 as LNHDA and CDR2 as SQIVND (reference sequence). This CDR3 contains 14 residues. The V segment lost 5 bases and the J segment 6 bases; nucleotides outside the gene matches: 7. This CDR3 is CASSGQGVFQPQHF. CDR3 in DNA: TGTGCCAGTAGTGGCCAGGGGGTATTTCAGCCCCAGCATTTT.

The CDR3 DNA reads as TGCAGCGTTGGATGGACAGGGATAATGAACACTGAAGCTTTCTTT. It codes for CSVGWTGIMNTEAFF. This chain links TRBV29-1 with TRBJ1-1; 8 bases match TRBD1. V lost 4 bases, J lost 0 bases, and 7 bases stayed unmatched. Germline V gives CDR1 SQVTM, CDR2 ANQGSEA. The CDR3 consists of 15 residues. Based on the CDR3 plus reference TRBV29-1 and TRBJ1-1, the full variable domain is SAVISQKPSRDICQRGTSLTIQCQVDSQVTMMFWYRQQPGQSLTLIATANQGSEATYESGFVIDKFPISRPNLTFSTLTVSNMSPEDSSIYLCSVGWTGIMNTEAFFGQGTRLTVV.

In this sample, this clone turned up a few times. The V call is TRBV30, the J call TRBJ1-4; 11 nucleotides align to TRBD1. Germline CDR1 GTSNPN, CDR2 SVGIG (reference sequence). Trimming cost V 5 bases and J 3 bases; bases outside gene matches: 2. This CDR3 is 14 amino acids long. The DNA for the CDR3 is TGTGCCTGGGGGACAGGGGGGCCTAATGAAAAACTGTTTTTT. This sequence encodes CAWGTGGPNEKLFF.